The entry below describes one T cell receptor beta chain. Its antigen is unidentified. The junction and the germline gene differ at one end; a read error may be behind it. This entry is derived from a study of post-analysis software for immune sequencing data. Findings of the study overall: Normalized Chao1 diversity was significantly lower in multiple sclerosis patients than in controls. Included in a set of roughly 5 TRBV segments more frequent in patients than controls were TRBV5-6, TRBV5-1 and TRBV20-1. Strong same-batch co-clustering of samples appeared with F measure clustering.

The CDR3 consists of 18 residues. Germline CDR1 is LGHNA and CDR2 is YNFKEQ. Unique molecular identifiers were built into the TCR beta cDNA libraries. TCRdb re-analysed the PCR reads in MiXCR, keeping a single row per CDR3 protein. The sample has approximately 570,000 distinct CDR3 sequences, 44% seen once; the top ten hold 1.5% to 2%. The V call is TRBV4-2, the J call TRBJ1-1, with a possible D match to TRBD1 (5 bases). Input material: blood. The receptor comes from a girl aged 10 to 17 with multiple sclerosis. CDR3 DNA sequence: TGTGCCGGCAGCCAAGATGTCCGGGACCAAAGAGGGAACACTGAAGCTTTCTTT. Protein: CAGSQDVRDQRGNTEAFF.